This entry is about one T cell receptor beta chain. This entry comes from a study of OX40 agonist ivuxolimab in advanced cancers. Germline CDR1 reads SGHAT; CDR2 reads FQDESV (reference sequence). The CDR3 spans 16 residues. The V gene end was trimmed by 5 bases and the J gene end by 0 bases; junction bases not matched to a gene: 6. Assay used: immunoSEQ multiplex PCR; TCRdb lists only in-frame clones, some missing. This table holds about 35,000 clones, about 90% found once. This TCR came from an adult with an advanced solid tumor such as melanoma, head and neck, liver or kidney cancer. The source was CD4+ or CD8+ T cells sorted from blood, collected in a trial of the OX40 agonist ivuxolimab. This rearrangement joins TRBV11-1 to TRBJ2-1; 8 bases match TRBD2. The CDR3 sequence is CASSPRGLASYNEQFF. CDR3 DNA: TGTGCCAGCAGCCCACGAGGACTAGCCTCCTACAATGAGCAGTTCTTC.